This entry lists 8 T cell receptor beta chains sequenced from one sample in a study of control samples from healthy donors and cancer patients (dated by TCRdb to about 2020). The library was built by means of the immunoSEQ multiplex PCR assay. Not all clones reach the TCRdb copy of this immuneACCESS table, which keeps in-frame sequences only. Checked studies attribute under half of the gap to unresolved V genes and leave the rest unexplained. The sample table records around 58,000 clones; over 75% of these occur just once. The top ten clones comprise 3.8% of the sample. The specimen sequenced was blood. Every receptor here comes from a man between 45 and 60 years old in good health.

The chain recombines TRBV3-1 (or the pseudogene TRBV3-2) with TRBJ1-1; 7 bases fit TRBD1. CDR1 is LGHDT and CDR2 is YNNKEL in the germline V gene (reference sequence). CDR3 length: 16 amino acids. Trimming removed 4 bases from V and 4 bases from J; junction bases left unmatched: 12. In DNA, the CDR3 is TGTGCCAGCAGCCTCACCCAACCAGGGGGGAGCACTGAAGCTTTCTTT. Translating gives CASSLTQPGGSTEAFF.

The chain has TRBV4-1 and TRBJ1-1; unclear D gene. From germline, CDR1 is MGHRA and CDR2 YSYEKL. The CDR3 runs 17 residues. V lost 4 bases to trimming and J lost 1 base, with 19 bases between them. The CDR3 DNA sequence: TGCGCCAGCAGCCCCGGGCCCACGATGAGTTGGAACACTGAAGCTTTCTTT. This translates into CASSPGPTMSWNTEAFF.

This rearrangement joins TRBV27 to TRBJ1-1, with D possibly TRBD1 on 6 matching bases. The CDR3 contains 14 residues. Germline V gene lookup returns CDR1 MNHEY and CDR2 SMNVEV (reference sequence). The germline V and J ends were trimmed by 5 bases and 5 bases, with 15 bases remaining between them. CDR3 nucleotide sequence: TGTGCCAGCAGTCAAACTAGAGGGGGGACTGAAGCTTTCTTT. As protein: CASSQTRGGTEAFF.

This chain connects TRBV18 to TRBJ1-1; D is uncertain. The CDR3 loop spans 13 amino acids. Germline assignment: CDR1 KGHSH and CDR2 LQKENI. V was pared by 5 bases and J by 3 bases, with 10 bases between. The CDR3 nucleotides are TGTGCCAGCTCAATGGCAGCCGACACTGAAGCTTTCTTT. As protein: CASSMAADTEAFF.

This rearrangement joins TRBV28 to TRBJ2-1, with D possibly matching TRBD1 (5 bases). V lost 2 bases and J 5 bases, leaving 10 bases between the germline ends. The CDR3 runs to 14 residues. CDR1 MDHEN and CDR2 SYDVKM come from the germline V gene. CDR3 sequence (DNA): TGTGCCAGCAGTTTACCACAGGCAAACAATGAGCAGTTCTTC. This encodes CASSLPQANNEQFF.

The chain is built from TRBV6-5 and TRBJ2-2, with unresolved D. The V gene lost 4 bases and the J gene lost 8 bases, with 5 bases spanning the gap. There are 11 residues in the CDR3. Germline lookup yields CDR1 MNHEY and CDR2 SVGAGI. This CDR3 is CASSWLGELFF. For the CDR3, the DNA is TGTGCCAGCAGTTGGTTGGGGGAGCTGTTTTTT.

To note about this clone: Other DNA sequences within the sample encode an identical CDR3. The chain has TRBV11-3 and TRBJ2-5, with a weak D call TRBD2 (6 bases). CDR3 length: 13 amino acids. V shed 3 bases and J shed 2 bases, with 7 bases lying between them. Germline CDR1 reads SGHNT; CDR2 reads YENEEA. The CDR3 loop is CASSLGLQETQYF. In nucleotides, the CDR3 is TGTGCCAGCAGCTTGGGACTTCAAGAGACCCAGTACTTC.

CDR3 coding DNA: TGTGCCAGCAGTTTTCATGGTTACAATGAGCAGTTCTTC. It translates to CASSFHGYNEQFF. The chain has TRBV28 and TRBJ2-1; D remains unclear. Germline CDR1 and CDR2: MDHEN and SYDVKM. V gave up 3 bases and J gave up 4 bases, with 7 bases separating them. This CDR3 has 13 residues.